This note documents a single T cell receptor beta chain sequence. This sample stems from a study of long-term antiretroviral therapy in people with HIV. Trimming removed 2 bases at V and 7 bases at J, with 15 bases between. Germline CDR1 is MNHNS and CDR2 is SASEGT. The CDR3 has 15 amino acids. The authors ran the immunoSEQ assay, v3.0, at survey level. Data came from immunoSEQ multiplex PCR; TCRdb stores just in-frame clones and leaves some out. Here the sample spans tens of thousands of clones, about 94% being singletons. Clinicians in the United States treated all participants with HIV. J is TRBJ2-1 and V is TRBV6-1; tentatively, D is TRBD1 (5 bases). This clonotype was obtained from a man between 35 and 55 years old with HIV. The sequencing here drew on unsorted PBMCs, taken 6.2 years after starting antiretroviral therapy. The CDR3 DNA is TGTGCCAGCAGTGAAATGGGGCAACCGAGGAATGAGCAGTTCTTC. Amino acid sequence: CASSEMGQPRNEQFF.